This T cell receptor beta chain was obtained from a study of blood T cells in healthy people across ages. Study background: Every two T cells gave about one barcoded beta molecule via template switching. Study results and caveats: The lack of PBMC sorting stopped any conclusive naive versus antigen-experienced comparison.

Those donating, healthy Caucasian individuals from Russia, were aged roughly 6 to 95. A sample-barcoded 5' primer and a J-beta primer mix were used in a second PCR of about 7 to 11 cycles. At least 3 million CDR3-containing paired-end reads were obtained per sample. One entry per CDR3 protein results from TCRdb running MiXCR on the 5' RACE reads. This sample has around 2 million distinct CDR3 sequences, with about two fifths found just once. V was clipped by 1 base and J by 2 bases, with 9 bases between them. This CDR3 is built from 14 residues. Germline V CDR1 and CDR2: DFQATT, SNEGSKA (reference sequence). This clonotype was detected a few times. Its specificity is not known.

Sequenced input: blood. The sequence was obtained from a human donor in good health. The chain employs TRBV20-1 and TRBJ2-1; D could derive from TRBD1 or TRBD2 (5 bases each). CDR3 sequence (DNA): TGCAGTGCTAGAGGGGACGGGACCTACAATGAGCAGTTCTTC. Translated: CSARGDGTYNEQFF.